Below, 28 T cell receptor beta chains from the same sample are listed, as sequenced in a study of graft-versus-host responses after intestinal transplantation. Profiling relied on immunoSEQ multiplex PCR, and the TCRdb table lists in-frame clones only, not all of them. The repertoire holds tens of thousands of clones, with over 80% as singletons. These TCRs are of unknown antigen specificity. Source: unstimulated CD4+ T cells sorted from spleen or lymph node cells, taken before intestinal transplant. These receptors all come from a human donor who received an intestinal transplant.

The chain uses TRBV30 and TRBJ1-2; no clear D gene. Germline CDR1 and CDR2: GTSNPN and SVGIG (reference sequence). V shed 2 bases and J shed 0 bases, with 7 bases lying between them. This CDR3 is built from 13 residues. The CDR3 reads CAWSPQPNYGYTF. For the CDR3, the DNA is TGTGCCTGGAGTCCACAGCCTAACTATGGCTACACCTTC.

This chain uses TRBV19 with TRBJ1-2; perhaps TRBD1 as D (5 bases). The CDR3 has 15 amino acids. Germline CDR1 reads LNHDA; CDR2 reads SQIVND (reference sequence). The ends were cut back, 0 bases at V and 5 bases at J, with 13 bases in the middle. In DNA, the CDR3 is TGTGCCAGTAGTATAGATCGGGGACGGAAATATGGCTACACCTTC. The encoded protein is CASSIDRGRKYGYTF.

The chain is built from TRBV6-5 and TRBJ2-1, with a possible D match to TRBD1 (6 bases). V lost 4 bases and J 1 base, leaving 14 bases between the germline ends. This CDR3 has 16 amino acids. Germline V gene lookup returns CDR1 MNHEY and CDR2 SVGAGI. The CDR3 DNA sequence: TGTGCCAGCAGTTTCGGACAGACTATTTCCTACAATGAGCAGTTCTTC. Translating gives CASSFGQTISYNEQFF.

V usage is TRBV15 and J usage is TRBJ1-5; D is possibly TRBD1 (5 bases). Per germline, CDR1 LNHNV and CDR2 YYDKDF (reference sequence). The CDR3 spans 18 residues. V was cut by 1 base and J by 2 bases, with 18 bases left in between. CDR3 coding DNA: TGTGCCACCAGCAGAGTCCTCGCGGGGACTGGGGGCAATCAGCCCCAGCATTTT. Amino acid sequence: CATSRVLAGTGGNQPQHF.

V is TRBV5-1 and J is TRBJ2-3, with a tentative D call TRBD2 (6 bases). There are 13 residues in the CDR3. Germline CDR1 and CDR2: SGHRS and YFSETQ. V lost 8 bases to trimming and J lost 7 bases, with 17 bases between them. The CDR3 region has the DNA TGCGCCAGTACGCGCTCCGGGACTCATACGCAGTATTTT. Protein product: CASTRSGTHTQYF.

This chain uses TRBV7-2 with TRBJ1-5, with D hard to call. Germline V gene sequence: CDR1 SGHTA, CDR2 FQGNSA. V was trimmed by 5 bases and J by 7 bases, leaving 9 bases between them. The CDR3 has 12 residues. The CDR3 nucleotides are TGTGCCAGCAGCGAATGGGCCCAGCCCCAGCATTTT. Translating it yields CASSEWAQPQHF. The full variable domain, its missing parts supplied by reference TRBV7-2 and TRBJ1-5, is GAGVSQSPSNKVTEKGKDVELRCDPISGHTALYWYRQSLGQGLEFLIYFQGNSAPDKSGLPSDRFSAERTGGSVSTLTIQRTQQEDSAVYLCASSEWAQPQHFGDGTRLSIL.

This clone has a single count. Its ends do not fully match the called genes, so a read error is possible. The J gene is TRBJ1-3, the V gene TRBV28; no clear D. The CDR3 consists of 16 residues. CDR1 MDHEN and CDR2 SYDVKM come from the germline V gene. As DNA, the CDR3 is TGCGCCAGCAGCGAGGAAGCGTACTCCTCTGGAAACACCATATATTTT. It is translated as CASSEEAYSSGNTIYF.

The chain employs TRBV5-6 and TRBJ2-7; TRBD2 aligns across 14 bases. The junction had 9 bases not matched to a gene; V was cut back by 4 bases and J by 3 bases. The CDR3 is 17 residues long. Germline CDR1 is SGHDT and CDR2 is YYEEEE. CDR3 region: CASSLVPGLAGDYEQYF. Written as DNA, the CDR3 is TGTGCCAGCAGCCTAGTCCCGGGACTAGCGGGGGACTACGAGCAGTACTTC.

The chain recombines TRBV28 with TRBJ1-1; no reliable D call. Germline-derived CDR1 and CDR2 are MDHEN and SYDVKM. V lost 8 bases, J lost 3 bases, and 7 bases lay in between. The CDR3 totals 11 residues. CDR3 sequence (DNA): TGTGCCAGCGCCAACGACACTGAAGCTTTCTTT. The encoded protein is CASANDTEAFF. Full variable domain (outside the CDR3, taken from reference TRBV28 and TRBJ1-1): DVKVTQSSRYLVKRTGEKVFLECVQDMDHENMFWYRQDPGLGLRLIYFSYDVKMKEKGDIPEGYSVSREKKERFSLILESASTNQTSMYLCASANDTEAFFGQGTRLTVV.

The chain couples TRBV10-3 to TRBJ1-1; the D gene is possibly TRBD1 (6 bases). V was cut by 8 bases and J by 0 bases, with 10 bases left in between. CDR1 ENHRY and CDR2 SYGVKD come from the germline V gene. CDR3 length: 13 amino acids. This chain's CDR3 is CAIGWDMNTEAFF. In nucleotides, the CDR3 is TGTGCCATCGGGTGGGACATGAACACTGAAGCTTTCTTT.

This chain uses TRBV19 with TRBJ2-1; the match to TRBD2 covers 16 bases. Per the germline V gene, CDR1 is LNHDA and CDR2 is SQIVND (reference sequence). V shed 1 base and J 8 bases; nucleotides not matched to a gene: 2. There are 16 residues in the CDR3. The CDR3 reads CASSIGGTSGRDEQFF. CDR3 nucleotide sequence: TGTGCCAGTAGTATAGGTGGGACTAGCGGGAGGGATGAGCAGTTCTTC.

The rearrangement uses TRBV9 and TRBJ2-2, with D uncertain. Deletions cut 4 bases from V and 1 base from J, with 8 bases between. The length of the CDR3 is 14 residues. CDR1 is SGDLS, CDR2 YYNGEE, per germline. CDR3 sequence reads: CASSSGMNTGELFF. CDR3 coding DNA: TGTGCCAGCAGCTCGGGTATGAACACCGGGGAGCTGTTTTTT.

This rearrangement joins TRBV9 to TRBJ1-3; TRBD1 matches 7 bases. CDR1 and CDR2 (germline): SGDLS, YYNGEE. V shed 4 bases and J 3 bases; nucleotides not matched to a gene: 19. The CDR3 is made up of 19 amino acids. CDR3 residues: CASSISLSGGGSNGNTIYF. The CDR3 DNA sequence: TGTGCCAGCAGCATTTCCCTGAGTGGAGGGGGCAGCAATGGAAACACCATATATTTT.

The J gene is TRBJ2-1, the V gene TRBV19; 8 nucleotides align to TRBD2. CDR3 size: 14 residues. V was pared by 1 base and J by 7 bases, with 3 bases of the junction left unmatched. Germline lookup yields CDR1 LNHDA and CDR2 SQIVND (reference sequence). The DNA for the CDR3 is TGTGCCAGTAGTATAGCGGGAGGGGTGAATGAGCAGTTCTTC. As protein: CASSIAGGVNEQFF.

This chain joins TRBV2 and TRBJ1-2; D unclear. The V and J ends lost 5 bases and 2 bases respectively, with 9 bases between them. Germline CDR1 is SNHLY and CDR2 is FYNNEI. The CDR3 has 13 amino acids. CDR3 in amino acids: CASSSGVNYGYTF. The CDR3 DNA reads TGTGCCAGCAGTTCAGGCGTCAACTATGGCTACACCTTC.

The CDR3 loop reads CAISVSGAYNEQFF. The CDR3 coding sequence is TGTGCCATCTCGGTCAGCGGGGCCTACAATGAGCAGTTCTTC. The genes are TRBV10-3 and TRBJ2-1, with 7 positions matching TRBD2. Germline lookup yields CDR1 ENHRY and CDR2 SYGVKD. The CDR3 is 14 residues long. The V gene end was trimmed by 8 bases and the J gene end by 2 bases; junction bases not matched to a gene: 6.

The V gene is TRBV18, the J gene TRBJ1-5, with D unclear. The CDR3 is 13 amino acids. Trimming shortened V by 4 bases and J by 4 bases, and 8 bases separated the two germline ends. Germline assignment: CDR1 KGHSH and CDR2 LQKENI. CDR3 sequence (DNA): TGTGCCAGCTCACGTACCGAGAATCAGCCCCAGCATTTT. As protein: CASSRTENQPQHF.

The V and J genes are TRBV6-1 and TRBJ1-5; D is possibly TRBD1 (6 bases). The CDR3 length is 15 residues. Trimming left V 1 base short and J 5 bases short, with 12 bases between. Looked up from germline, CDR1 is MNHNS and CDR2 is SASEGT. The CDR3 loop is CASSEEGGWYQPQHF. In nucleotides, the CDR3 is TGTGCCAGCAGTGAAGAGGGGGGTTGGTATCAGCCCCAGCATTTT.

This clone was seen a few times. This chain uses TRBV6-1 with TRBJ2-7; 14 bases map to TRBD2. J was trimmed by 7 bases and V by 10 bases; bases with no gene match: 9. This CDR3 comprises 14 residues. Germline V lookup: CDR1 MNHNS, CDR2 SASEGT. CDR3 nucleotides: TGTGCCACTGGGACTAGCGGGGGCGGGTTAGAGCAGTACTTC. Its protein is CATGTSGGGLEQYF.

The V call is TRBV6-6, the J call TRBJ2-3; D not certain. The ends were cut back, 7 bases at V and 0 bases at J, with 17 bases in the middle. This CDR3 contains 16 residues. Germline V CDR1 and CDR2: MNHNY, SVGAGI (reference sequence). The CDR3 here is CASISPQATSTDTQYF. DNA for the CDR3: TGTGCCAGCATCTCACCCCAGGCCACAAGCACAGATACGCAGTATTTT.

The chain couples TRBV21-1 to TRBJ2-7; the DNA was not used to check the table's D call, TRBD1. TRBV21-1 is classified as a pseudogene. The CDR3 spans 16 residues. The CDR3 bases are TGTGCCAGCAGCGACCGACAGGGTGAGAGGACCTACGAGCAGTACTTC. As protein: CASSDRQGERTYEQYF.

The V call is TRBV7-3, the J call TRBJ1-2; weak D call: TRBD1 (5 bases). Deletions cut 5 bases from V and 1 base from J, with 14 bases between. From germline, CDR1 is SGHTA and CDR2 FQGTGA. CDR3 length: 15 amino acids. The CDR3 spells CASSPDGGRNYGYTF. The CDR3 region has the DNA TGTGCCAGCAGCCCCGATGGGGGTCGTAACTATGGCTACACCTTC.

V gene TRBV4-1 combines with J gene TRBJ1-1; D is uncertain. The germline V gene has CDR1 MGHRA and CDR2 YSYEKL. V was shortened by 8 bases and J by 4 bases, with 14 bases between the two germline ends. The CDR3 spans 13 residues. As DNA, the CDR3 is TGCGCCAGCCGGCGGGAGTTGAGCACTGAAGCTTTCTTT. This gives the protein CASRRELSTEAFF.

The chain uses TRBV28 and TRBJ2-7; no firm D call. Germline CDR1 MDHEN, CDR2 SYDVKM. The CDR3 totals 12 residues. V was trimmed by 7 bases and J by 0 bases, leaving 7 bases between them. The CDR3 loop is CASKSDSYEQYF. The CDR3, as DNA: TGTGCCAGCAAAAGTGACTCCTACGAGCAGTACTTC. The full variable domain, in which reference TRBV28 and TRBJ2-7 provide the parts outside the CDR3, is DVKVTQSSRYLVKRTGEKVFLECVQDMDHENMFWYRQDPGLGLRLIYFSYDVKMKEKGDIPEGYSVSREKKERFSLILESASTNQTSMYLCASKSDSYEQYFGPGTRLTVT.

The V and J genes are TRBV29-1 and TRBJ2-5, with 12 bases fitting TRBD2. Trimming cost V 3 bases and J 6 bases; bases outside gene matches: 5. This CDR3 comprises 14 residues. CDR1 SQVTM and CDR2 ANQGSEA come from the germline V gene. The CDR3 region has the DNA TGCAGCGTTGAGGTGACTAGCGGGAGTAAGACCCAGTACTTC. Its protein is CSVEVTSGSKTQYF.

J is TRBJ2-3 and V is TRBV4-1; D gene unclear. The CDR3 loop spans 14 amino acids. V lost 0 bases and J lost 4, with 8 bases in between. Germline V gene lookup returns CDR1 MGHRA and CDR2 YSYEKL. CDR3 coding DNA: TGCGCCAGCAGCCAAGATAAGAAACCAGATACGCAGTATTTT. Its translation: CASSQDKKPDTQYF.

The J gene is TRBJ2-7, the V gene TRBV28; D gene unclear. Germline lookup yields CDR1 MDHEN and CDR2 SYDVKM. Trimming removed 5 bases at V and 1 base at J, with 6 bases between. The CDR3 is 12 residues long. CDR3 bases: TGTGCCAGCAGTGGCCGGTCCTACGAGCAGTACTTC. Amino acids: CASSGRSYEQYF.

This CDR3 reads CASSETGRSEAFF. The CDR3 bases are TGCGCCAGCAGTGAGACAGGGCGGAGTGAAGCTTTCTTT. The chain carries TRBV10-1 and TRBJ1-1, with a weak D call TRBD1 (6 bases). This CDR3 has 13 amino acids. Germline V gene sequence: CDR1 WNHNN, CDR2 SYGVQD (reference sequence). Trimming stripped 2 bases from V and 7 bases from J, with 11 bases between.